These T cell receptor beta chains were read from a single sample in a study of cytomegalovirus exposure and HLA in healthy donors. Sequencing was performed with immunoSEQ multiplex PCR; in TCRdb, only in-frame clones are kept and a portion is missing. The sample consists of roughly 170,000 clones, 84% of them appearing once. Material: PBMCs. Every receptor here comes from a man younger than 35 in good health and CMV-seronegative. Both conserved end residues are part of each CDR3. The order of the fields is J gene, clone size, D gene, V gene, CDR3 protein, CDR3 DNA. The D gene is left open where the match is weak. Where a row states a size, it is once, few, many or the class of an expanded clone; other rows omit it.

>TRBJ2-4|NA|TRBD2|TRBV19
CASSMGGRSAKNIQYF
TGTGCCAGTAGTATGGGCGGGAGGTCGGCCAAAAACATTCAGTACTTC
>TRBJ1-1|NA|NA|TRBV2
CASSGTEGAPNTEAFF
TGTGCCAGCAGTGGGACAGAAGGGGCCCCGAACACTGAAGCTTTCTTT
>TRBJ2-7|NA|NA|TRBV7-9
CASSLAGLSYEQYF
TGTGCCAGCAGCTTAGCGGGACTCTCCTACGAGCAGTACTTC
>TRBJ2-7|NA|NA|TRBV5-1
CASSYKGDEQYF
TGCGCCAGCAGTTATAAGGGAGACGAGCAGTACTTC
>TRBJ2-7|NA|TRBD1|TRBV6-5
CASRASGQGPYEQYF
TGTGCCAGCAGAGCCTCGGGACAGGGCCCCTACGAGCAGTACTTC
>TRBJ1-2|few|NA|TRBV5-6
CASSFGVGYTF
TGTGCCAGCAGCTTCGGGGTCGGCTACACCTTC
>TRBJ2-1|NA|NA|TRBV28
CANQGGMYNEQFF
TGTGCCAACCAAGGAGGGATGTACAATGAGCAGTTCTTC
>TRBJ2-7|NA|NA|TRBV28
CASSIRNPSSYEQYF
TGTGCCAGCAGCATCAGAAACCCCAGCTCCTACGAGCAGTACTTC
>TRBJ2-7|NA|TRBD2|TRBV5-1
CASSSSPGGGRYYEQYF
TGCGCCAGCAGCTCTTCTCCCGGGGGGGGCCGGTACTACGAGCAGTACTTC
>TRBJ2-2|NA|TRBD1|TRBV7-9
CASSLGPTGVATGELFF
TGTGCCAGCAGCTTAGGACCGACAGGGGTGGCCACCGGGGAGCTGTTTTTT
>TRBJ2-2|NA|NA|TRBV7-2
CASSPRTFNTGELFF
TGTGCCAGCAGCCCACGGACTTTTAACACCGGGGAGCTGTTTTTT
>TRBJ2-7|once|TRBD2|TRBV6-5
CASSRGGRDEQYF
TGTGCCAGCAGCCGCGGGGGGCGGGACGAGCAGTACTTC
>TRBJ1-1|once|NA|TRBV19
CASSIETANTEAFF
TGTGCCAGTAGTATAGAGACAGCGAACACTGAAGCTTTCTTT
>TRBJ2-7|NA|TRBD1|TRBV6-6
CASSPDRGKQYF
TGTGCCAGCAGTCCCGACAGGGGGAAACAGTACTTC
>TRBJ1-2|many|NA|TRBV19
CASSMGGRPGMTGHTF
TGTGCCAGTAGTATGGGAGGGCGCCCCGGTATGACGGGACACACCTTC
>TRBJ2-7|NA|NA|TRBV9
CASSVAPTTGTYEQYF
TGTGCCAGCAGCGTAGCCCCGACGACAGGTACCTACGAGCAGTACTTC
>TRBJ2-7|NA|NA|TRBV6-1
CASSETKKNRWGYEQYF
TGTGCCAGCAGTGAAACGAAGAAGAACAGGTGGGGCTACGAGCAGTACTTC
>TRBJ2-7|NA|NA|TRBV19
CASRETGTVYEQYF
TGTGCCAGTAGAGAAACCGGGACTGTTTACGAGCAGTACTTC
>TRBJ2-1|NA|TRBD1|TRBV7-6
CASRTTGDEQFF
TGTGCCAGCAGGACTACAGGGGATGAGCAGTTCTTC
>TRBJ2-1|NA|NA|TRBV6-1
CASSGAGNEQFF
TGTGCCAGCAGTGGGGCCGGCAATGAGCAGTTCTTC
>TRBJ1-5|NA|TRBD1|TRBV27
CASSFVGQEPQHF
TGTGCCAGCAGTTTCGTTGGACAGGAGCCCCAGCATTTT
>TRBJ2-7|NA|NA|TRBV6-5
CASSYSVGSSYEQYF
TGTGCCAGCAGTTACTCGGTCGGGAGCTCCTACGAGCAGTACTTC
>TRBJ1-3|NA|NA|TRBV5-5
CASSSKTGKAGNTIYF
TGTGCCAGCAGCTCAAAAACAGGGAAGGCTGGAAACACCATATATTTT
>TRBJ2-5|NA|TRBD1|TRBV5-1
CASSRTGEMETQYF
TGCGCCAGCAGCCGGACAGGGGAAATGGAGACCCAGTACTTC
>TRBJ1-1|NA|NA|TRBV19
CASRGRQHGTEAFF
TGTGCCAGTAGGGGCAGGCAACATGGCACTGAAGCTTTCTTT
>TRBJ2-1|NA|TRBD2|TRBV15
CATSIGGGGVNEQFF
TGTGCCACCAGCATTGGGGGGGGAGGCGTTAATGAGCAGTTCTTC
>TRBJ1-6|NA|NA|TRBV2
CASSETRAQLPLHF
TGTGCCAGCAGTGAGACCCGAGCGCAATTGCCCCTCCACTTT
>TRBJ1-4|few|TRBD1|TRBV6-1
CASSDWGGQEEKLFF
TGTGCCAGCAGTGATTGGGGCGGACAGGAGGAAAAACTGTTTTTT
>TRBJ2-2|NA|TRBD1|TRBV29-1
CSGRTGYTGELFF
TGCAGCGGCCGGACAGGCTACACCGGGGAGCTGTTTTTT
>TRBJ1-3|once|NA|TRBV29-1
CSVEDQTEDRRGNTIYF
TGCAGCGTTGAAGATCAAACGGAGGATCGACGAGGAAACACCATATATTTT
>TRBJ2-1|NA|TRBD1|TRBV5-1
CASSQAGTGVPDEQFF
TGCGCCAGCAGCCAAGCCGGGACAGGGGTCCCCGATGAGCAGTTCTTC
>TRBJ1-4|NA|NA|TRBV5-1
CASSLEAGVNEKLFF
TGCGCCAGCAGCTTGGAGGCGGGAGTAAATGAAAAACTGTTTTTT
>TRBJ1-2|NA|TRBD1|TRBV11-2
CASSPNIRGSDSNYGYTF
TGTGCCAGCAGCCCTAATATCAGGGGGTCCGACTCTAACTATGGCTACACCTTC
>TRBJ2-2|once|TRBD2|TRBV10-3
CAISAGTSGGGTGELFF
TGTGCCATCAGTGCTGGGACTAGCGGGGGGGGCACCGGGGAGCTGTTTTTT
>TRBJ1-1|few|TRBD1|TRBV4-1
CASSQRQGLGNTEAFF
TGCGCCAGCAGCCAGAGACAGGGATTGGGGAACACTGAAGCTTTCTTT
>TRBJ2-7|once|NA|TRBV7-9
CASSVRGDEQYF
TGTGCCAGCAGCGTCAGGGGAGACGAGCAGTACTTC
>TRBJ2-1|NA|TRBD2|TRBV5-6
CASSKRGGANEQFF
TGTGCCAGCAGCAAACGCGGGGGGGCCAATGAGCAGTTCTTC
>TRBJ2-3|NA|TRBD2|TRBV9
CASSGGSGLAIDTQYF
TGTGCCAGCAGCGGGGGGAGCGGACTAGCGATAGATACGCAGTATTTT
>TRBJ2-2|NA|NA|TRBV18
CASSPRGLNTGELFF
TGTGCCAGCTCACCACGAGGGTTAAACACCGGGGAGCTGTTTTTT
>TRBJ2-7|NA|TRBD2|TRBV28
CASNPLAGVAPQYF
TGTGCCAGCAATCCACTAGCGGGAGTGGCTCCGCAGTACTTC
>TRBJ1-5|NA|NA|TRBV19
CASTWLPAGHNQPQHF
TGTGCCAGTACCTGGTTGCCGGCAGGGCACAATCAGCCCCAGCATTTT
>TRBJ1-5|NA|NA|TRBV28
CASSLAGNGNQPQHF
TGTGCCAGCAGTTTAGCGGGGAACGGCAATCAGCCCCAGCATTTT
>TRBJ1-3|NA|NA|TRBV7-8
CASSLGTRADSGNTIYF
TGTGCCAGCAGCCTTGGGACAAGGGCAGACTCTGGAAACACCATATATTTT